This passage covers 17 T cell receptor beta chains from one sample sequenced in a study of blood T cell repertoires in COVID-19 (dated by TCRdb to 2018 to 2021). Library construction relied on the immunoSEQ multiplex PCR assay. TCRdb limited this immuneACCESS table to in-frame rearrangements with V and J called. A share of clones is missing; checked studies link under half to unresolved V genes, and the rest is unexplained. The sample has some 100,000 clones on record, 85% to 90% of them singletons. Together, the top ten hold roughly 1.5% of the sample. Input material: peripheral blood. These receptors were collected from a human donor with active COVID-19. The donor label of this sample is uncertain.

The chain uses TRBV6-5 and TRBJ1-5, with D unclear. Germline assignment: CDR1 MNHEY and CDR2 SVGAGI. This CDR3 contains 14 residues. V lost 5 bases to trimming and J lost 0 bases, with 8 bases between them. CDR3 sequence: CASSLRSSNQPQHF. CDR3 coding DNA: TGTGCCAGCAGTCTTCGGAGTAGCAATCAGCCCCAGCATTTT.

This chain connects TRBV5-1 to TRBJ2-5; no reliable D call. CDR3 length: 13 amino acids. Germline V gives CDR1 SGHRS, CDR2 YFSETQ. V was pared by 4 bases and J by 2 bases, with 9 bases between. Written as DNA, the CDR3 is TGCGCCAGCAGCAATACAGCACAAGAGACCCAGTACTTC. Residues: CASSNTAQETQYF.

This rearrangement joins TRBV3-1 (or the pseudogene TRBV3-2) to TRBJ1-2; TRBD1 matches 8 bases. In germline, CDR1 is LGHDT, CDR2 YNNKEL (reference sequence). This CDR3 is built from 19 residues. The V and J ends lost 1 base and 0 bases, in that order; junction bases with no gene match: 13. The CDR3 spells CASSQALPHRGCPNYGYTF. CDR3 coding DNA: TGTGCCAGCAGCCAAGCCCTTCCCCACAGGGGGTGCCCTAACTATGGCTACACCTTC.

The gene calls are TRBV6-1 and TRBJ2-1; 10 nucleotides line up with TRBD2. Germline CDR1 is MNHNS and CDR2 is SASEGT. With V trimmed by 3 bases and J by 6 bases, 8 bases remained unmatched. The CDR3 spans 16 residues. This CDR3 is CASSDWSGGALNEQFF. CDR3 sequence (DNA): TGTGCCAGCAGTGACTGGAGCGGGGGGGCCCTCAATGAGCAGTTCTTC.

This clone was found once. The chain recombines TRBV20-1 with TRBJ2-5; D is unresolved. Trimming left V 2 bases short and J 4 bases short, with 5 bases between. The CDR3 runs 11 residues. Germline V gene data show CDR1 as DFQATT and CDR2 as SNEGSKA (reference sequence). The CDR3 protein is CSARTVETQYF. For the CDR3, the DNA is TGCAGTGCTAGAACTGTAGAGACCCAGTACTTC.

The gene calls are TRBV9 and TRBJ1-1, with 11 positions matching TRBD1. This CDR3 has 17 amino acids. V shed 0 bases and J 4 bases; nucleotides not matched to a gene: 8. Germline loops: CDR1 SGDLS, CDR2 YYNGEE. The CDR3 spells CASSVGLGQGDGTEAFF. CDR3 nucleotides: TGTGCCAGCAGCGTAGGGCTGGGACAGGGGGACGGCACTGAAGCTTTCTTT.

J is TRBJ1-5 and V is TRBV28, with TRBD1 matching 10 bases. CDR1 MDHEN and CDR2 SYDVKM come from the germline V gene. V was pared by 3 bases and J by 2 bases, with 7 bases of the junction left unmatched. This CDR3 has 17 residues. This chain's CDR3 is CASSLGSGTGGNQPQHF. The CDR3 DNA is TGTGCCAGCAGTTTGGGGTCCGGGACAGGGGGCAATCAGCCCCAGCATTTT.

This clone came up once. The CDR3 sequence: CASTMGGFTEAFF. CDR3 nucleotide sequence: TGTGCCAGTACAATGGGGGGGTTCACTGAAGCTTTCTTT. The rearrangement uses TRBV19 and TRBJ1-1, with D possibly TRBD1 on 5 matching bases. V was trimmed by 7 bases and J by 4 bases, leaving 13 bases between them. Germline loops: CDR1 LNHDA, CDR2 SQIVND (reference sequence). The CDR3 covers 13 residues.

This clone showed up just once. This chain links TRBV30 with TRBJ1-1, with D possibly TRBD1 on 6 matching bases. The CDR3 totals 11 residues. Deletions cut 7 bases from V and 8 bases from J, with 14 bases between. Per germline, CDR1 GTSNPN and CDR2 SVGIG (reference sequence). The CDR3 nucleotides are TGTGCCTACGCACCCAGGGGCGAAGCTTTCTTT. This sequence encodes CAYAPRGEAFF.

The chain joins TRBV11-2 to TRBJ2-3; D may be TRBD1 (6 bases). Trimming shortened V by 3 bases and J by 3 bases, and 10 bases separated the two germline ends. This CDR3 has 14 residues. CDR1 is SGHAT, CDR2 FQNNGV, per germline. CDR3 sequence (DNA): TGTGCCAGCAGCTTCGACAGGTGGACAGATACGCAGTATTTT. Protein: CASSFDRWTDTQYF.

This clone has only one observation. This chain uses TRBV20-1 with TRBJ1-2; 8 nucleotides line up with TRBD1. The CDR3 sequence is 11 residues long. V gave up 6 bases and J gave up 8 bases; unmatched junction bases: 5. CDR1 is DFQATT and CDR2 is SNEGSKA in the germline V gene (reference sequence). Here the CDR3 DNA reads TGCAGTGCCCGGTACAGGGGGGGCTACACCTTC. Residues: CSARYRGGYTF.

The count of this clone is one. The J gene is TRBJ1-2, the V gene TRBV29-1; possibly TRBD1 for D (6 bases). The CDR3 spans 11 residues. The germline V and J ends were trimmed by 4 bases and 6 bases, with 9 bases remaining between them. Germline CDR1 SQVTM, CDR2 ANQGSEA. CDR3: CSVVGGHGYTF. The CDR3 bases are TGCAGCGTTGTGGGGGGGCATGGCTACACCTTC.

The rearrangement links TRBV19 to TRBJ1-2; no definite D call. Looked up from germline, CDR1 is LNHDA and CDR2 is SQIVND (reference sequence). CDR3 size: 14 residues. V lost 1 base, J lost 4 bases, and 10 bases lay in between. The CDR3 spells CASSIAGYLYGYTF. The DNA for the CDR3 is TGTGCCAGTAGTATAGCCGGGTACCTCTATGGCTACACCTTC.

The chain has TRBV9 and TRBJ1-2; TRBD1 aligns across 7 bases. This CDR3 is 15 amino acids long. Per germline, CDR1 SGDLS and CDR2 YYNGEE. Germline trimming cut 0 bases from V and 3 bases from J; bases unmatched to any gene: 5. The CDR3 DNA follows: TGTGCCAGCAGCGTAGTGACAGGGTTGGACTATGGCTACACCTTC. It specifies CASSVVTGLDYGYTF.

CDR3 DNA sequence: TGTGCCAGCAGCTTCCCTTTGAGTACGAGAATCTATGGCTACACCTTC. As protein: CASSFPLSTRIYGYTF. This chain links TRBV11-2 with TRBJ1-2; D ambiguous. CDR3 size: 16 residues. CDR1 SGHAT and CDR2 FQNNGV come from the germline V gene. Trimming took off 3 bases at V and 4 bases at J, with 18 bases between the two ends.

This chain connects TRBV10-3 to TRBJ2-5, with D possibly TRBD2 on 6 matching bases. The CDR3 is made up of 16 amino acids. Trimming cost V 4 bases and J 0 bases, with 15 bases left between them. Germline CDR1 reads ENHRY; CDR2 reads SYGVKD. CDR3 region: CAISVLRGTYQETQYF. The CDR3 nucleotides read TGTGCCATCAGTGTACTTCGGGGGACTTACCAAGAGACCCAGTACTTC.

The V call is TRBV19, the J call TRBJ2-5, with TRBD1 matching over 7 bases. CDR1 LNHDA and CDR2 SQIVND come from the germline V gene (reference sequence). The trim removed 6 bases at V and 3 bases at J, leaving 10 bases unmatched. CDR3 length equals 15 residues. CDR3 loop: CASSKGQKWKETQYF. The CDR3 region has the DNA TGTGCCAGTAGCAAGGGACAGAAGTGGAAAGAGACCCAGTACTTC.